This T cell receptor beta chain was recorded in a study of CD8+ T cells in alopecia areata (dated by TCRdb to the late 2010s). Concerning the study at large: Treated patients were enrolled in an open-label pilot trial of oral tofacitinib, 5 to 10 mg twice daily, for moderate-to-severe alopecia areata. Biopsies were taken from tofacitinib-treated patients at baseline and at 4 and 24 weeks of treatment, and a later scalp biopsy was taken in several of the tofacitinib-treated patients. Clonality in the scalp was compared among normal scalp (n=4), patchy alopecia areata scalp (n=8), and alopecia totalis/universalis scalp (n=8). RNA was extracted with the PAXgene miRNA kit for fixed scalp, the miRNeasy kit for PBMCs, and the RNeasy kit for mouse skin. High-throughput TCRbeta sequencing was used to examine T cell clonal expansion in alopecia areata in both the C3H/HeJ mouse model and human patients. immunoSEQ multiplex PCR using 35 Vbeta forward primers and 13 Jbeta reverse primers was used to amplify TCRbeta CDR3 regions. Tofacitinib was given for 6 to 18 months, followed by 6 months of follow-up off drug to assess delayed response and recurrence. On the human side, TCRbeta sequencing was run on scalp tissue and on sorted CD4+ and CD8+ peripheral blood T cells from healthy controls and from alopecia areata patients with either patchy or totalis/universalis disease. For the treated patients, the SALT score, which quantifies what percentage of scalp surface area is affected, served as the measure of disease severity. Study-wide findings and limitations: Because the treated cohort was small and included a single nonresponder, larger studies are needed to assess links between baseline CD8+ expansion and response. Compared with normal scalp, lesional scalp, particularly in alopecia totalis/universalis, had higher clonality and more expanded CD8+ clones, which suggests antigenic drive. During tofacitinib treatment, many expanded lesional clones remained in scalp and blood, and this persistence may partly explain relapse after treatment is stopped. Resident alphabeta T cells in normal human skin are also sequenced, complicating scalp TCR repertoire analysis, unlike mouse skin dominated by gammadelta T cells. TCR sequences shared between patients were less clear than in mice, possibly partly because of HLA diversity in the patient population. Tofacitinib significantly lowered scalp clonality and the number of expanded CD8+ clones among the top 100 scalp clones.

Points on this clone: The target of this receptor is not known. No base qualities exist here, and no much larger clone lies one base off it.

Library creation used the immunoSEQ multiplex PCR assay. For TCR sequencing, RNA was extracted from every sample and reverse transcribed into cDNA to serve as template. First-strand cDNA was synthesized using SuperScript III with a 2:1 mix of oligo-dT and random hexamers. A synthetic immune receptor repertoire was used to measure amplification bias, and any remaining bias was corrected computationally. Per the authors' processing: Raw reads were preprocessed to remove errors, and CDR3 was defined according to IMGT conventions as the region from the conserved cysteine to phenylalanine. Clonality was computed as 1 minus the Shannon entropy, with the entropy normalized by log2 of the number of productive unique TCRs. Whether each scalp clone was CD4 or CD8 was inferred by checking scalp TCRbeta sequences against the CD4 and CD8 repertoires from sorted blood. TCRdb stores this immuneACCESS table with in-frame sequences only. Part of the clones is absent; in the studies checked, under half of the shortfall reflects unresolved V genes, and no reason is known for the rest. The D gene and trimming were derived from the DNA, and the V and J assignments and clone size from that table. In all, the sample holds approximately 160,000 clones, and around 60% of those were seen once. The ten largest account for 13% to 15% of the sample.

The time point label for this specimen denotes: roughly 26 weeks on oral tofacitinib. The treatment or condition label corresponds to: oral pan-JAK inhibitor, 5-10 mg twice daily. Peripheral blood and lesional scalp punch biopsies were obtained from patients with alopecia areata. PBMCs were separated by density centrifugation and stained for CD3, CD4 and CD8, after which CD4+ and CD8+ T cells were sorted on a FACSAria. The CDR3 measures 12 amino acids from cysteine to phenylalanine. Only CDR3 DNA remains: 36 bases, in frame from the first base. CDR1 and CDR2, looked up from the germline V gene, are MNHNS and SASEGT. Trimming costs V 2 bases and J 4 bases, and their ends lie 5 bases apart.

The clonotype comes from a human donor with alopecia areata. The sample consisted of CD4+ T cells sorted from blood, taken at week 24, from a patient treated with tofacitinib. The sequence links TRBV6-1 to TRBJ1-2, with no confidently assigned D gene. DNA sequence: TGTGCCAGCAGTGAATTGGGCTATGGCTACACCTTC. It translates as CASSELGYGYTF.